This T cell receptor (beta chain) was obtained from a study of siplizumab effects on memory and regulatory T cells. Overall study findings and caveats: Unstimulated subsets contained matches for only a minor fraction of alloreactive clones. Unstimulated naive T cells seemed to show more diversity than memory cells did, and they also seemed to be among the major contributors to the alloresponse.

The data were produced by immunoSEQ multiplex PCR, yet TCRdb's version contains in-frame clones alone and is incomplete. The sample holds more than 70,000 clones; around 95% are singletons and the top ten take 18%. A note on this clone: Antigen: not known.

Per the germline V gene, CDR1 is MNHEY and CDR2 is SMNVEV (reference sequence). CDR3 length equals 17 residues. With V trimmed by 5 bases and J by 9 bases, 15 bases remained unmatched. The chain links TRBV27 to TRBJ2-1; TRBD2 matches at 11 bases. This clonotype originated in a human donor in good health. The sequenced sample consisted of CD8+ T cells sorted from blood. CDR3 amino acids: CASSSLFGLAGSFEQFF. For the CDR3, the DNA is TGTGCCAGCAGTAGCCTATTCGGACTAGCGGGCTCGTTTGAGCAGTTCTTC.